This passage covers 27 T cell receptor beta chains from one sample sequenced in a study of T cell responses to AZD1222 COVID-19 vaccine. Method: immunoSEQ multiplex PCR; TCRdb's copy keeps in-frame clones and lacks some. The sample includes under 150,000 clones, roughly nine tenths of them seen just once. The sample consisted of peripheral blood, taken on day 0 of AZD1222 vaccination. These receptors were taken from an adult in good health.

CDR3 amino acids: CASTISGTGRIGELFF. CDR3 DNA: TGCGCCAGCACAATATCCGGGACAGGGAGGATCGGGGAGCTGTTTTTT. V and J are TRBV10-2 and TRBJ2-2; 9 bases agree with TRBD1. The junction had 13 bases not matched to a gene; V was cut back by 7 bases and J by 7 bases. There are 16 residues in the CDR3. The germline V gene encodes CDR1 WSHSY and CDR2 SAAADI.

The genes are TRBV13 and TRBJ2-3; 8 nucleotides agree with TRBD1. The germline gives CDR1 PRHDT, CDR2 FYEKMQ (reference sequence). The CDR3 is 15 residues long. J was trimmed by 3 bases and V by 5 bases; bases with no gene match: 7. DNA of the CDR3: TGTGCCAGCAGCCGCGGGACAGGAAGAACAGATACGCAGTATTTT. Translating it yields CASSRGTGRTDTQYF. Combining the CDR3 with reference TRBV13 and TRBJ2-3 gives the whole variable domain AAGVIQSPRHLIKEKRETATLKCYPIPRHDTVYWYQQGPGQDPQFLISFYEKMQSDKGSIPDRFSAQQFSDYHSELNMSSLELGDSALYFCASSRGTGRTDTQYFGPGTRLTVL.

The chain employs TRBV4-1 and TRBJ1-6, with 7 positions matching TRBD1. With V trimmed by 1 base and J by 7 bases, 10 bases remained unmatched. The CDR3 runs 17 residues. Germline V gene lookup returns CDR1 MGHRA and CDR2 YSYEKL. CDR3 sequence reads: CASSQVPNRGLNSPLHF. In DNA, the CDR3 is TGCGCCAGCAGCCAAGTCCCCAACAGGGGACTGAATTCACCCCTCCACTTT.

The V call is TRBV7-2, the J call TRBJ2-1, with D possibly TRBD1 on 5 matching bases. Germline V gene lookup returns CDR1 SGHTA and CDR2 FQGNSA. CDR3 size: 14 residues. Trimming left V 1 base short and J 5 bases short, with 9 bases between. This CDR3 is CASSLGGWNNEQFF. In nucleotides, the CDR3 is TGTGCCAGCAGCTTAGGGGGCTGGAACAATGAGCAGTTCTTC. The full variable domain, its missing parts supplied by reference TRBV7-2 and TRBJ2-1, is GAGVSQSPSNKVTEKGKDVELRCDPISGHTALYWYRQSLGQGLEFLIYFQGNSAPDKSGLPSDRFSAERTGGSVSTLTIQRTQQEDSAVYLCASSLGGWNNEQFFGPGTRLTVL.

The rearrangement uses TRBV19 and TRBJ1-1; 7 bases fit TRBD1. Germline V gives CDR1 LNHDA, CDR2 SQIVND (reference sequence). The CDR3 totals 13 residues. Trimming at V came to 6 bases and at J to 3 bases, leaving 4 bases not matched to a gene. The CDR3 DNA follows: TGTGCCAGTAGCGGGACAGTGGACACTGAAGCTTTCTTT. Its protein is CASSGTVDTEAFF.

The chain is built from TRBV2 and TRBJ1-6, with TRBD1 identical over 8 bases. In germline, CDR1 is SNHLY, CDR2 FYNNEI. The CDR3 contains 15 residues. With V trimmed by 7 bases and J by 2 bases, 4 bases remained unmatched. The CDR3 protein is CASNDRGAYNSPLHF. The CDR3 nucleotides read TGTGCCAGCAACGACAGGGGCGCCTATAATTCACCCCTCCACTTT.

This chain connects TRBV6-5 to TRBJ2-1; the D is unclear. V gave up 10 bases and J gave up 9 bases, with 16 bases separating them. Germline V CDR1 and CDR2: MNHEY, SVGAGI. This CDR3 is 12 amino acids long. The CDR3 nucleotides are TGTGCCACACGCAGGATTTCGGGTGAGCAGTTCTTC. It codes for CATRRISGEQFF.

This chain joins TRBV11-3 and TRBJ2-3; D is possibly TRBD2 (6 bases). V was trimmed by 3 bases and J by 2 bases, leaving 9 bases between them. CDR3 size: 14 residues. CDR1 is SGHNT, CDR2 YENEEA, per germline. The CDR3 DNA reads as TGTGCCAGCAGCTTGGGCGGGAACACAGATACGCAGTATTTT. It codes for CASSLGGNTDTQYF.

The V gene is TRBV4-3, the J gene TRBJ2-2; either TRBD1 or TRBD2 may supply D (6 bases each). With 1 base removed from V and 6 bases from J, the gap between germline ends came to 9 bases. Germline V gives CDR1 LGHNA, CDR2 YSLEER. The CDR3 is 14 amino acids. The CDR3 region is CASSQGRGPGELFF. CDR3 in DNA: TGCGCCAGCAGCCAAGGCCGGGGGCCCGGGGAGCTGTTTTTT.

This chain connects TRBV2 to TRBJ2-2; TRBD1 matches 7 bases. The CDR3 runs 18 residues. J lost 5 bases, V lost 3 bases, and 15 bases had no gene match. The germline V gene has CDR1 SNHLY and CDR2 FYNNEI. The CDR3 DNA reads TGTGCCAGCAGTGATCCCGTCGGTAAGGGGGCGCGTACCGGGGAGCTGTTTTTT. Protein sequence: CASSDPVGKGARTGELFF.

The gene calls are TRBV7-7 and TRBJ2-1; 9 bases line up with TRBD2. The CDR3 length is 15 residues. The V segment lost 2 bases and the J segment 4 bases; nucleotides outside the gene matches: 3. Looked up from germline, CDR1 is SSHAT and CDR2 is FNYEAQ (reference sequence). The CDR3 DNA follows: TGTGCCAGCAGCTTATTAGCGGGGGCTTACAATGAGCAGTTCTTC. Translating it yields CASSLLAGAYNEQFF.

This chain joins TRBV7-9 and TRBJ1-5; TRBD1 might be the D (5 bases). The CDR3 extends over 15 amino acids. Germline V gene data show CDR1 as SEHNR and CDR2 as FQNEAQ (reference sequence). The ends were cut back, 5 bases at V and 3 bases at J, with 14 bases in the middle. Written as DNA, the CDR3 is TGTGCCAGCAGCAACACAGGTACGGCCAATCAGCCCCAGCATTTT. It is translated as CASSNTGTANQPQHF.

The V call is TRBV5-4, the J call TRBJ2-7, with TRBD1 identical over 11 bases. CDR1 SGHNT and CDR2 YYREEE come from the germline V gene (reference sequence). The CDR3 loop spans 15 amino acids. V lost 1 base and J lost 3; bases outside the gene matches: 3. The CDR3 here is CASSLRTGGGYEQYF. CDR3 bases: TGTGCCAGCAGCTTGAGGACAGGGGGCGGCTACGAGCAGTACTTC.

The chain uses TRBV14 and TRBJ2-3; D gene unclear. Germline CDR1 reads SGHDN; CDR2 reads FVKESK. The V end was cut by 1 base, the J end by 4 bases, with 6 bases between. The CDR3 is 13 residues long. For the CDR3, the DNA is TGTGCCAGCAGCCAAGTCCGCGCAGATACGCAGTATTTT. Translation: CASSQVRADTQYF.

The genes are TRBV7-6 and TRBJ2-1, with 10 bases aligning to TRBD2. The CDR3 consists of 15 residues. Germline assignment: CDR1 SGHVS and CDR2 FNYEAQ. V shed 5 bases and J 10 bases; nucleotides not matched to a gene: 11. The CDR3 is CASSAGTSETLEQFF. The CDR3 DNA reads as TGTGCCAGCAGCGCAGGGACTAGCGAGACTCTGGAGCAGTTCTTC.

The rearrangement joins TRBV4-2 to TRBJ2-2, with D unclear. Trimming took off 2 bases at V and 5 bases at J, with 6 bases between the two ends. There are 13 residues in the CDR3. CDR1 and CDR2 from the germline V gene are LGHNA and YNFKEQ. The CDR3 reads CASSQPRTGELFF. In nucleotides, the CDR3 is TGTGCCAGCAGCCAACCCAGGACCGGGGAGCTGTTTTTT.

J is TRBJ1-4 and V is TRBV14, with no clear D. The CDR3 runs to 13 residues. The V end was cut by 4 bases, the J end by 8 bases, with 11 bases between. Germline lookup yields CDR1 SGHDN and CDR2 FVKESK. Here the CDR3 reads CASSPRIREKLFF. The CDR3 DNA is TGTGCCAGCAGCCCAAGGATTCGGGAAAAACTGTTTTTT.

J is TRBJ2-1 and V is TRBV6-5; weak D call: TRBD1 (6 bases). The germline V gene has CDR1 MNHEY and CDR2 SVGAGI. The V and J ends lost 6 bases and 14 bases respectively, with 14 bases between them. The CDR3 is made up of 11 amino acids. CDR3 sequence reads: CASRSRTEEFF. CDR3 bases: TGTGCCAGCAGATCCCGGACAGAGGAGTTCTTC.

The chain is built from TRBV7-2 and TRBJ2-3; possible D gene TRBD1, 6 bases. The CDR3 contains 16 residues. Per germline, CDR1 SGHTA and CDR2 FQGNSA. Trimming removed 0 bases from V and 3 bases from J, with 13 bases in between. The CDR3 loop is CASSLARADRTDTQYF. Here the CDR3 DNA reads TGTGCCAGCAGCTTAGCGAGGGCCGACAGGACAGATACGCAGTATTTT.

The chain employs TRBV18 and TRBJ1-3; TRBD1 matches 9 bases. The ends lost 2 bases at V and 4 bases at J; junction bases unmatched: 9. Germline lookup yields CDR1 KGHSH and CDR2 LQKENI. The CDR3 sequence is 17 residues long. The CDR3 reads CASSPDSATGGGNTIYF. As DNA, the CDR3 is TGTGCCAGCTCACCAGATTCCGCGACAGGGGGAGGAAACACCATATATTTT.

Here the CDR3 DNA reads TGTGCCAGCAGTTACTCGACAGGGCTGCGTGGCTACACCTTC. Amino acid sequence: CASSYSTGLRGYTF. This rearrangement joins TRBV6-5 to TRBJ1-2; 7 bases match TRBD1. CDR1 is MNHEY, CDR2 SVGAGI, per germline. CDR3 length: 14 amino acids. J gave up 7 bases and V 0 bases, and 5 bases lay outside the gene matches.

CDR3 in amino acids: CATSDLETGVGEKLFF. In DNA form, the CDR3 reads TGTGCCACCAGTGATTTGGAGACAGGGGTGGGCGAAAAACTGTTTTTT. This chain connects TRBV24-1 to TRBJ1-4; TRBD1 aligns across 8 bases. The CDR3 spans 16 residues. CDR1 is KGHDR and CDR2 is SFDVKD in the germline V gene. V dropped 0 bases and J dropped 8; count of bases not matched to a gene: 7.

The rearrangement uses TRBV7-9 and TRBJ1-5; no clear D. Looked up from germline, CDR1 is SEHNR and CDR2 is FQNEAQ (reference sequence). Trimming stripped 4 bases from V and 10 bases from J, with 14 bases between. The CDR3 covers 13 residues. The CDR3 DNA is TGTGCCAGCAGCTCGCGGGCAGGCCACCCCCAGCATTTT. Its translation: CASSSRAGHPQHF.

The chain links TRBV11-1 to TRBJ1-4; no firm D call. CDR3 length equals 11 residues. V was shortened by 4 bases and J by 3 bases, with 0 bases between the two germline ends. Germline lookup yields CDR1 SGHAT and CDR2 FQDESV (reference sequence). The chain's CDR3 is CASSSNEKLFF. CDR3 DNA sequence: TGTGCCAGCAGCTCTAATGAAAAACTGTTTTTT.

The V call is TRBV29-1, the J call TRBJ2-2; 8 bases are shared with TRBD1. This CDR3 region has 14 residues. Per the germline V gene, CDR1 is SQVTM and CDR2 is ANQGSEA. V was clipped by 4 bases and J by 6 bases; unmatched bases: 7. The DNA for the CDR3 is TGCAGCGTTGGAGACAGGGGTTTTTCCGGGGAGCTGTTTTTT. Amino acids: CSVGDRGFSGELFF.

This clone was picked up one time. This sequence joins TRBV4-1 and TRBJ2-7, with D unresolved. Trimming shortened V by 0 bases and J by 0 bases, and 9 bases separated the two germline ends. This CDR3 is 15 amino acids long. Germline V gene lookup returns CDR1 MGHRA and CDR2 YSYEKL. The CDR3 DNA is TGCGCCAGCAGCCAAGAGGCCGCCGCCTCCTACGAGCAGTACTTC. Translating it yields CASSQEAAASYEQYF.

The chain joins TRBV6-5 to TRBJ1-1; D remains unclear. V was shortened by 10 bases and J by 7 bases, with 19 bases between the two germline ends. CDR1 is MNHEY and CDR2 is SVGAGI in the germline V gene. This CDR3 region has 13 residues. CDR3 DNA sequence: TGTGCCACCAGATCCCCCCAGGTGAGTGAAGCTTTCTTT. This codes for CATRSPQVSEAFF.